Listed below are T cell receptor beta chains from one sample, sequenced in a study of cytomegalovirus exposure and HLA in healthy donors. This table comes from immunoSEQ multiplex PCR, and its TCRdb copy is limited to in-frame clones, with some not included. The sample yields some 170,000 clones, 75% to 85% seen once. The sample taken for sequencing was PBMCs. The receptors shown here come from a man aged 30 to 39 in good health and CMV-seronegative. The CDR3 runs from the conserved cysteine through the conserved F or W. Fields, in order: V gene, clone size, D gene, J gene, CDR3 protein, CDR3 DNA. D genes are given only for firm matches. Not all rows give a size; the values are once, few, many and, for expanded clones, a class.

TRBV23-1	-	TRBD2	TRBJ2-5	CASFPGGSGTFQETQYF	TGCGCCAGCTTCCCCGGGGGTAGCGGGACCTTTCAAGAGACCCAGTACTTC
TRBV7-9	-	TRBD1	TRBJ2-1	CASSSDWAGGPNEQFF	TGTGCCAGCAGCTCCGACTGGGCAGGGGGCCCCAATGAGCAGTTCTTC
TRBV9	-	-	TRBJ1-3	CASSVEPPSDGTGNTIYF	TGTGCCAGCAGCGTAGAACCCCCTTCGGACGGGACTGGAAACACCATATATTTT
TRBV30	-	-	TRBJ1-5	CAWSVGGAQPQHF	TGTGCCTGGAGTGTGGGAGGGGCTCAGCCCCAGCATTTT
TRBV6-5	-	-	TRBJ1-2	CASSEQGGYGYTF	TGTGCCAGCAGTGAACAGGGCGGCTATGGCTACACCTTC
TRBV5-1	-	-	TRBJ2-7	CASSVWQAYEQYF	TGCGCCAGCAGCGTGTGGCAGGCATACGAGCAGTACTTC
TRBV7-2	few	-	TRBJ2-7	CASSSRGTYEQYF	TGTGCCAGCTCCTCGCGGGGTACCTACGAGCAGTACTTC
TRBV6-4	-	-	TRBJ2-1	CASSGVAGSFNEQFF	TGTGCCAGCAGTGGTGTGGCGGGAAGCTTCAATGAGCAGTTCTTC
TRBV10-3	-	TRBD2	TRBJ2-7	CAISAGTSVYEQYF	TGTGCCATCAGTGCCGGGACTAGCGTCTACGAGCAGTACTTC
TRBV7-3	-	-	TRBJ2-1	CASSSGQEQFF	TGTGCCAGCAGCTCAGGACAGGAGCAGTTCTTC
TRBV5-1	-	TRBD2	TRBJ2-1	CASSPVGVAGREQFF	TGCGCCAGCAGCCCTGTGGGAGTAGCGGGAAGGGAGCAGTTCTTC
TRBV25-1	-	-	TRBJ1-4	CASRRAGEKLFF	TGTGCCAGCAGAAGGGCGGGTGAAAAACTGTTTTTT
TRBV27	-	-	TRBJ1-6	CASSLGDRYNSPPHF	TGTGCCAGCAGTTTAGGAGACAGGTATAATTCACCCCCCCACTTT
TRBV7-3	-	TRBD2	TRBJ2-1	CASSLNGGAYNEQFF	TGTGCCAGCAGCTTAAACGGGGGGGCCTACAATGAGCAGTTCTTC
TRBV28	-	-	TRBJ1-5	CASSSAIKPQHF	TGTGCCAGCAGTTCCGCGATAAAGCCCCAGCATTTT
TRBV7-2	-	TRBD2	TRBJ2-1	CASTPTGGPSSYNEQFF	TGTGCCAGCACTCCTACGGGAGGCCCGAGCTCCTACAATGAGCAGTTCTTC
TRBV5-4	-	-	TRBJ2-4	CASSLGNGPGAKNIQYF	TGTGCCAGCAGCTTGGGGAACGGCCCGGGGGCCAAAAACATTCAGTACTTC
TRBV25-1	-	TRBD1	TRBJ1-1	CASGGTGETEAFF	TGTGCCAGCGGCGGGACAGGGGAAACTGAAGCTTTCTTT
TRBV28	once	-	TRBJ1-3	CASTLTPGGAGNTIYF	TGTGCCAGCACCCTAACCCCAGGAGGAGCAGGAAACACCATATATTTT
TRBV9	few	TRBD2	TRBJ2-1	CASGGLADNEQFF	TGTGCCAGCGGAGGGCTAGCGGACAATGAGCAGTTCTTC
TRBV6-1	-	-	TRBJ2-5	CASSPQGTETQYF	TGTGCCAGCAGCCCACAGGGAACAGAGACCCAGTACTTC
TRBV7-8	-	-	TRBJ1-1	CASSRQAHTEAFF	TGTGCCAGCAGCCGACAGGCTCACACTGAAGCTTTCTTT
TRBV6-5	few	-	TRBJ1-6	CASSITTSGDSPLHF	TGTGCCAGCAGTATAACCACATCGGGGGATTCACCCCTCCACTTT
TRBV11-2	-	-	TRBJ2-7	CASSLLSGAYEQYF	TGTGCCAGCAGCTTATTGAGCGGAGCCTACGAGCAGTACTTC
TRBV5-5	once	TRBD2	TRBJ2-7	CASRQTGTTTTEQYF	TGTGCCAGCAGACAGACGGGGACTACCACTACCGAGCAGTACTTC
TRBV28	-	-	TRBJ1-5	CAVTGRVSNQPQHF	TGTGCCGTAACCGGGAGGGTCAGCAATCAGCCCCAGCATTTT
TRBV5-1	-	TRBD1	TRBJ1-2	CASSGTGVNYGYTF	TGCGCCAGCAGCGGAACAGGGGTTAACTATGGCTACACCTTC
TRBV7-7	few	TRBD2	TRBJ2-1	CASSLTGTSGLNEQFF	TGTGCCAGCAGCTTAACCGGGACTAGCGGCCTCAATGAGCAGTTCTTC
TRBV7-2	-	-	TRBJ1-2	CASSSRGTNYGYTF	TGTGCCAGCAGCTCCAGGGGCACCAACTATGGCTACACCTTC
TRBV28	-	TRBD1	TRBJ1-2	CASSTDIDRVGLDGYTF	TGTGCCAGCAGTACCGATATCGACAGGGTCGGATTAGATGGCTACACCTTC
TRBV27	-	-	TRBJ1-2	CASSFRGVGAYGYTF	TGTGCCAGCAGTTTTCGGGGGGTAGGGGCCTATGGCTACACCTTC
TRBV5-6	-	TRBD1	TRBJ1-1	CASSLWGGGQGNTEAFF	TGTGCCAGCAGCCTGTGGGGGGGAGGACAGGGGAACACTGAAGCTTTCTTT
TRBV29-1	-	-	TRBJ2-1	CSVNPKTNEQFF	TGCAGCGTTAATCCGAAAACAAATGAGCAGTTCTTC
TRBV7-8	once	-	TRBJ1-4	CASSLDYEKLFF	TGTGCCAGCAGCCTGGACTATGAAAAACTGTTTTTT
TRBV28	-	-	TRBJ1-1	CASSLNRVMGDTEAFF	TGTGCCAGCAGTTTAAACAGGGTGATGGGGGACACTGAAGCTTTCTTT
TRBV5-6	-	-	TRBJ1-1	CASSWDTRRTEAFF	TGTGCCAGCAGCTGGGACACGCGGAGGACTGAAGCTTTCTTT
TRBV9	-	-	TRBJ1-6	CASSVGGGNSPLHF	TGTGCCAGCAGCGTTGGGGGAGGGAATTCACCCCTCCACTTT
TRBV29-1	-	-	TRBJ1-4	CSVGRRGVDEKLFF	TGCAGCGTAGGGCGGCGGGGAGTCGATGAAAAACTGTTTTTT
TRBV30	once	-	TRBJ1-1	CAWSHRRPEAFF	TGTGCCTGGAGCCATAGGCGGCCTGAAGCTTTCTTT
TRBV9	few	-	TRBJ2-7	CASSVDSGQNYEQYF	TGTGCCAGCAGCGTAGACTCGGGACAAAACTACGAGCAGTACTTC
TRBV19	-	-	TRBJ2-7	CASSIVHRNYEQYF	TGTGCCAGTAGTATAGTGCACAGAAACTACGAGCAGTACTTC
TRBV5-1	once	TRBD2	TRBJ2-1	CASSFTSGAYNEQFF	TGCGCCAGCAGCTTTACTAGCGGAGCTTACAATGAGCAGTTCTTC
TRBV19	-	-	TRBJ2-2	CASSHPGGAGPGELFF	TGTGCCAGTAGTCACCCGGGCGGGGCAGGCCCCGGGGAGCTGTTTTTT
TRBV29-1	-	-	TRBJ2-7	CSFRGLNEQYF	TGCAGCTTCAGGGGATTGAACGAGCAGTACTTC
TRBV2	-	-	TRBJ2-1	CASSAPRDTPYNEQFF	TGTGCCAGCAGTGCGCCCCGGGACACTCCCTACAATGAGCAGTTCTTC
TRBV13	-	TRBD1	TRBJ1-2	CASSLGRQGQHYGYTF	TGTGCCAGCAGCTTAGGGAGACAGGGCCAACACTATGGCTACACCTTC
TRBV7-8	once	-	TRBJ1-2	CASSPLADRRYGYTF	TGTGCCAGCAGCCCCCTCGCGGACAGAAGATATGGCTACACCTTC
TRBV4-3	few	TRBD1	TRBJ2-4	CASSQRDRTGDIQYF	TGCGCCAGCAGCCAGAGGGACAGGACGGGGGACATTCAGTACTTC
TRBV29-1	-	-	TRBJ2-2	CSVPGYTGELFF	TGCAGCGTTCCAGGATACACCGGGGAGCTGTTTTTT
TRBV4-3	-	-	TRBJ1-5	CASSQDRQDGRPQHF	TGCGCCAGCAGCCAAGATCGACAGGACGGTCGGCCCCAGCATTTT
TRBV30	-	-	TRBJ2-7	CAWKLGASPGEQYF	TGTGCCTGGAAATTGGGGGCGAGCCCCGGCGAGCAGTACTTC
TRBV28	-	-	TRBJ2-5	CASSQIHLQETQYF	TGTGCCAGCAGTCAGATCCACCTCCAAGAGACCCAGTACTTC
TRBV30	-	TRBD1	TRBJ2-2	CAWKSRGRAGELFF	TGTGCCTGGAAGTCGAGGGGGCGCGCCGGGGAGCTGTTTTTT
TRBV6-6	-	-	TRBJ2-1	CASSPRDEQFF	TGTGCCAGCAGCCCTCGCGATGAGCAGTTCTTC